These T cell receptor beta chains were read from a single sample in a study of beta chain features in type 1 diabetes. Generated by immunoSEQ multiplex PCR, the TCRdb table keeps only in-frame clones and is missing some. The profile covers about 99,000 clones, with 25% to 35% appearing a single time and roughly 0.58% taken by the ten largest. Sample: central memory CD4+ T cells from blood. These receptor sequences come from a woman aged 18-35 years with type 1 diabetes. The CDR3 runs from the conserved cysteine through the conserved F or W. Fields, in order: D gene, CDR3 length, J gene, V gene, clone size, CDR3 DNA, CDR3 protein. A D gene is named only where the DNA matches it firmly. The size entry is marked missing in some rows and otherwise reads once, few, many or a size class.

>.|12|TRBJ2-7|TRBV2|few
TGTGCCAGCAGTGGGCCCGGGGACGAGCAGTACTTC
CASSGPGDEQYF
>.|13|TRBJ1-1|TRBV2|once
TGTGCCAGCATTATGACAGATAACACTGAAGCTTTCTTT
CASIMTDNTEAFF
>TRBD1|14|TRBJ1-4|TRBV7-9|.
TGTGCCAGCAGCTCAGGGACAGTTTATGAAAAACTGTTTTTT
CASSSGTVYEKLFF
>.|12|TRBJ2-7|TRBV2|few
TGTGCCAGTGGTCCTAACTCCTACGAGCAGTACTTC
CASGPNSYEQYF
>TRBD2|14|TRBJ2-1|TRBV5-1|.
TGCGCCAGCAGCAACCCTAGCGGGGGCAATGAGCAGTTCTTC
CASSNPSGGNEQFF
>.|15|TRBJ2-2|TRBV11-2|few
TGTGCCAGCAGCTTAAGAAACAGGAACACCGGGGAGCTGTTTTTT
CASSLRNRNTGELFF
>.|15|TRBJ2-2|TRBV6-1|.
TGTGCCAGCAGTGGTCGACACTCGAACACCGGGGAGCTGTTTTTT
CASSGRHSNTGELFF
>.|13|TRBJ2-3|TRBV11-2|few
TGTGCCAGCAGCTCCCCTTCGGGAGATACGCAGTATTTT
CASSSPSGDTQYF
>TRBD2|19|TRBJ2-3|TRBV7-2|.
TGTGCCAGCAGCCTACACCAACCAGCGACTAGCGGGGGCACAGATACGCAGTATTTT
CASSLHQPATSGGTDTQYF
>TRBD2|16|TRBJ2-3|TRBV7-3|.
TGTGCCAGCAGCTCTGAGGCTAGCGGGATGGCAGATACGCAGTATTTT
CASSSEASGMADTQYF
>TRBD1|14|TRBJ1-1|TRBV11-2|.
TGTGCCAGCAGTCAGGGGGTTTTGAACACTGAAGCTTTCTTT
CASSQGVLNTEAFF
>.|14|TRBJ2-3|TRBV6-5|.
TGTGCCAGCAGAAGACTAGGGAACGCAGATACGCAGTATTTT
CASRRLGNADTQYF
>.|15|TRBJ2-2|TRBV7-2|.
TGTGCCAGCAGCCCAAGACAGTCAGCCACCGGGGAGCTGTTTTTT
CASSPRQSATGELFF
>.|14|TRBJ1-1|TRBV5-1|few
TGCGCCAGCAGCTTGGGGGCCCTAAAGACTGAAGCTTTCTTT
CASSLGALKTEAFF
>TRBD2|13|TRBJ2-4|TRBV14|.
TGTGCCAGCAGCCAAGTGTCGGCGGGAGCTCAGTACTTC
CASSQVSAGAQYF
>TRBD2|15|TRBJ2-4|TRBV10-3|.
TGTGCCATCAGTGAGTCCGGCGGCGGGGAGGGCATTCAGTACTTC
CAISESGGGEGIQYF
>.|16|TRBJ1-2|TRBV6-1|once
TGTGCCAGCAGTGAAGCGCTCTCTCGGGGAAACTATGGCTACACCTTC
CASSEALSRGNYGYTF
>TRBD2|16|TRBJ2-2|TRBV9|.
TGTGCCAGCAGCGTTGGGGGCGGGAGGATGTCCGGGGAGCTGTTTTTT
CASSVGGGRMSGELFF
>.|14|TRBJ1-1|TRBV7-8|.
TGTGCCAGCAGCTTAGGGCAGGGCCACACTGAAGCTTTCTTT
CASSLGQGHTEAFF
>.|18|TRBJ2-6|TRBV7-3|once
TGTGCCAGCAGCACTTGGCCCCAGGGATCCCCTGGGGCCAACGTCCTGACTTTC
CASSTWPQGSPGANVLTF
>.|16|TRBJ2-3|TRBV2|.
TGTGCCAGCAGTGGGGGGGCTAGCGGAGTCACAGATACGCAGTATTTT
CASSGGASGVTDTQYF
>.|13|TRBJ1-1|TRBV28|.
TGTGCCAGCAGCGTTCCGGGGTACACTGAAGCTTTCTTT
CASSVPGYTEAFF
>.|16|TRBJ1-2|TRBV11-2|.
TGTGCCAGCAAATCTCTATTGGGGCAGACTAACTATGGCTACACCTTC
CASKSLLGQTNYGYTF
>.|12|TRBJ1-1|TRBV7-9|.
TGTGCCAGCAGCTTTCAGGTCACTGAAGCTTTCTTT
CASSFQVTEAFF
>.|12|TRBJ2-5|TRBV5-5|few
TGTGCCAGCAGCTCTGGGGAGCCGACCCAGTACTTC
CASSSGEPTQYF
>TRBD2|16|TRBJ2-1|TRBV5-4|few
TGTGCCAGCAGCTTCACTAGCGGGCGGACTTACAATGAGCAGTTCTTC
CASSFTSGRTYNEQFF
>TRBD1|14|TRBJ1-1|TRBV6-5|few
TGTGCCAGCAGACAAGGGACAGTTAACACTGAAGCTTTCTTT
CASRQGTVNTEAFF